This TCR beta chain was sequenced in a study of blood T cell repertoires in COVID-19. Study background: Donors in the United States, Italy and Spain gave samples during acute or convalescent COVID-19.

CDR1 and CDR2 (germline): LNHDA, SQIVND (reference sequence). The CDR3 is 13 residues long. Trimming took off 1 base at V and 4 bases at J, with 8 bases between the two ends. In the original analysis: Counts of nucleated cells, estimated from reference gene primer amplification, were obtained. Produced via immunoSEQ multiplex PCR; TCRdb's table is partial and in-frame only. V and J calls and clone size come straight from that table; D and trimming were deduced from the DNA. This repertoire shows roughly 220,000 clones, just over 85% found once; its top ten account for around 2.2%. V gene TRBV19 combines with J gene TRBJ2-7; D unclear. The sequenced material came from peripheral blood. This TCR was sampled from a man between 25 and 39 years old who had recovered from COVID-19. The DNA for the CDR3 is TGTGCCAGTAGTATAGCTCTCGAGTACGAGCAGTACTTC. Its translation is CASSIALEYEQYF.